This TCR beta chain was sequenced for a study of blood T cells in healthy people across ages. Study at large: Capturing about one barcoded beta molecule per two T cells was achieved by template switching.

A J-beta primer mix and a sample-barcoded 5' primer were used in a second PCR of about 6 to 12 cycles. TCRdb re-derived calls from the 5' RACE reads in MiXCR, one entry per CDR3 protein. The data show hundreds of thousands of distinct CDR3 sequences, with 25% to 35% seen just once and 15% to 19% held by the top ten. Sequencing was performed on blood. The clonotype was recovered from a woman older than 75 in good health.

CDR3: CASSRTGIGTEAFF. The CDR3 DNA reads as TGTGCCAGCAGCCGTACAGGGATTGGCACTGAAGCTTTCTTT. The chain uses TRBV3-1 and TRBJ1-1, with D possibly being TRBD1 (6 bases). This CDR3 contains 14 residues. Trimming shortened V by 4 bases and J by 4 bases, and 13 bases separated the two germline ends. The germline CDR1 and CDR2 sequences are LGHDT and YNNKEL (reference sequence).